Below, one T cell receptor beta chain is given with its context. The sample originates from a study of blood T cell repertoires in COVID-19. The assay was immunoSEQ multiplex PCR, and TCRdb's table has in-frame clones only and misses some. The sample lists 45,000 or so clones, about 85% occurring once. The germline gives CDR1 LNHDA, CDR2 SQIVND (reference sequence). V trimming: 9 bases; J trimming: 3 bases; junction bases outside the gene matches: 9. The length of the CDR3 is 14 residues. The clonotype was recovered from a human donor in a cohort sampled during active COVID-19. The chain joins TRBV19 to TRBJ2-7, with 9 positions matching TRBD1. The sample taken for sequencing was peripheral blood. The CDR3 here is CASSAGTGHYEQYF. The DNA of the CDR3 is TGTGCCAGCTCTGCGGGGACAGGGCACTACGAGCAGTACTTC.